Following are 7 T cell receptor beta chains from one sample sequenced in a study of T cells after yellow fever vaccination (dated by TCRdb to between 2018 and 2021). Library creation used 5' RACE. Sequencing used an Illumina HiSeq 2500. The public reads were quality trimmed at Q25 with fastp and then assembled into clones with MiXCR by TCRdb, keeping productive beta chains. Entries that share a CDR3 protein sequence are merged under the most common genes and DNA. Recorded for this sample are hundreds of thousands of distinct CDR3 sequences; approximately 13% of them occurred a single time. About 14% of the sample goes to the ten largest clones. This sample's treatment or condition label indicates: live attenuated yellow fever vaccine strain. The specimen comprised PBMCs, sampled on the day of the yellow fever booster vaccination. The receptors come from a man aged 25-45 years who received the YFV17D yellow fever vaccine.

The chain links TRBV12-3 or TRBV12-4 to TRBJ2-3, with 13 bases fitting TRBD2. The CDR3 has 18 residues. The J segment lost 1 base and the V segment lost 5 bases, leaving 9 bases of the junction unmatched. This chain's CDR3 is CASSGTSGIGGRTDTQYF. The CDR3 bases are TGTGCCAGCAGTGGGACTAGCGGGATAGGAGGACGCACAGATACGCAGTATTTT.

This clonotype showed up just a few times. V and J are TRBV4-3 and TRBJ2-7; D possibly corresponds to TRBD2 (6 bases). Germline CDR1 is LGHNA and CDR2 is YSLEER. CDR3 length: 14 residues. V lost 4 bases, J lost 5 bases, and 15 bases lay in between. CDR3 sequence: CASSPGTHTNEQYF. The CDR3 coding sequence is TGCGCCAGCAGCCCCGGGACTCACACGAACGAGCAGTACTTC.

The chain employs TRBV18 and TRBJ2-7; the D is unclear. The V end was cut by 3 bases, the J end by 0 bases, with 6 bases between. Germline CDR1 reads KGHSH; CDR2 reads LQKENI. The CDR3 sequence is 13 residues long. The chain's CDR3 is CASSPPNSYEQYF. The DNA of the CDR3 is TGTGCCAGCTCACCTCCTAACTCCTACGAGCAGTACTTC.

This chain uses TRBV3-1 with TRBJ2-2, with D uncertain. Germline assignment: CDR1 LGHDT and CDR2 YNNKEL (reference sequence). With 6 bases removed from V and 7 bases from J, the gap between germline ends came to 6 bases. The length of the CDR3 is 11 residues. CDR3 nucleotides: TGTGCCAGCAGTATCTACGGGGAGCTGTTTTTT. It specifies CASSIYGELFF.

In this sample, this clonotype turned up a few times. This chain connects TRBV5-4 to TRBJ2-1; D is ambiguous. This CDR3 comprises 19 residues. V lost 2 bases and J lost 0, with 21 bases in between. CDR1 and CDR2 from the germline V gene are SGHNT and YYREEE (reference sequence). CDR3 DNA sequence: TGTGCCAGCAGCTTACCGAATATCCGTGGCTACAGCTCCTACAATGAGCAGTTCTTC. It is translated as CASSLPNIRGYSSYNEQFF. The variable domain in full, with the rest retrieved from reference TRBV5-4 and TRBJ2-1, is ETGVTQSPTHLIKTRGQQVTLRCSSQSGHNTVSWYQQALGQGPQFIFQYYREEENGRGNFPPRFSGLQFPNYSSELNVNALELDDSALYLCASSLPNIRGYSSYNEQFFGPGTRLTVL.

In this sample, this clonotype turned up many times. The chain employs TRBV4-1 and TRBJ1-1, with a possible D match to TRBD1 (5 bases). The CDR3 runs 14 residues. Germline CDR1 is MGHRA and CDR2 is YSYEKL. Between the trimmed V and J ends, which lost 4 bases and 3 bases, there was a span of 12 bases. The CDR3 coding sequence is TGCGCCAGCAGCCTCGGAGGGGCCGACACTGAAGCTTTCTTT. This gives the protein CASSLGGADTEAFF.

This sequence joins TRBV10-2 and TRBJ2-5; 7 bases agree with TRBD1. Germline trimming cut 10 bases from V and 4 bases from J; bases unmatched to any gene: 12. This CDR3 has 14 residues. Germline loops: CDR1 WSHSY, CDR2 SAAADI. The DNA of the CDR3 is TGCGCCACACGCGGGCAGGGGGTACCAGAGACCCAGTACTTC. Protein sequence: CATRGQGVPETQYF.